The 10 T cell receptor beta chains in this list originate from one sample, sequenced in a study of Graves' ophthalmopathy and Graves' hyperthyroidism. For repertoire sequencing, the TCR beta CDR3 regions were amplified from RNA transcripts. The first round was an RT-PCR with HTBI primers, and the second round was a multiplex PCR. Each CDR3 protein is one row after TCRdb ran MiXCR on the multiplex PCR reads. The sample contains 400,000 or so distinct CDR3 sequences, less than 20% of which appear only once. The sample was peripheral blood. The receptors come from a woman aged 18-29 years with stable Graves' hyperthyroidism.

This clonotype has only a few counts. V is TRBV12-3 or TRBV12-4 and J is TRBJ1-5, with TRBD1 matching 7 bases. The CDR3 is 18 residues long. V was pared by 1 base and J by 3 bases, with 12 bases of the junction left unmatched. The CDR3 loop reads CASSLVPPDRPSNQPQHF. The CDR3 region has the DNA TGTGCCAGCAGTTTAGTGCCCCCGGACAGGCCCTCCAATCAGCCCCAGCATTTT.

Remarks on this clonotype: Because the CDR3 is missing its conserved closing phenylalanine or tryptophan, this is likely a read error. This chain links TRBV24-1 with TRBJ2-7, with D possibly matching TRBD2 (5 bases). The V end lost 9 bases, the J end lost 6 bases, and 23 bases lay between the germline ends. The CDR3 runs to 15 residues. Per germline, CDR1 KGHDR and CDR2 SFDVKD. The CDR3 is CATASGVVGISEQYY. The DNA of the CDR3 is TGTGCCACCGCATCTGGTGTAGTCGGGATTTCCGAGCAGTACTAC.

This clonotype was counted ten times or more. This chain links TRBV6-1 with TRBJ1-1, with D uncertain. V gave up 10 bases and J gave up 3 bases, with 15 bases separating them. Germline V lookup: CDR1 MNHNS, CDR2 SASEGT. This CDR3 region has 13 residues. The CDR3 coding sequence is TGTGCCACCGGCCTTAAGGCTGACACTGAAGCTTTCTTT. It is translated as CATGLKADTEAFF.

This rearrangement joins TRBV2 to TRBJ1-2; 8 bases are a match to TRBD1. Germline CDR1 is SNHLY and CDR2 is FYNNEI. The CDR3 totals 13 residues. V gave up 9 bases and J gave up 3 bases; unmatched junction bases: 6. The CDR3, as DNA: TGTGCCAGTTGTGACAGGGGATACTATGGCTACACCTTC. Protein: CASCDRGYYGYTF.

The V gene is TRBV7-2, the J gene TRBJ2-5; possibly TRBD1 for D (8 bases). Germline V gene data show CDR1 as SGHTA and CDR2 as FQGNSA. Deletions cut 3 bases from V and 7 bases from J, with 15 bases between. The CDR3 consists of 14 residues. The CDR3 is CASSFRTGRGTQYF. Written as DNA, the CDR3 is TGTGCCAGCAGCTTCCGGACAGGGAGGGGGACCCAGTACTTC. The variable domain in full, with the rest retrieved from reference TRBV7-2 and TRBJ2-5, is GAGVSQSPSNKVTEKGKDVELRCDPISGHTALYWYRQSLGQGLEFLIYFQGNSAPDKSGLPSDRFSAERTGGSVSTLTIQRTQQEDSAVYLCASSFRTGRGTQYFGPGTRLLVL.

V usage is TRBV9 and J usage is TRBJ2-5, with TRBD2 matching over 8 bases. The germline V gene encodes CDR1 SGDLS and CDR2 YYNGEE. The CDR3 sequence is 16 residues long. V was clipped by 4 bases and J by 0 bases; unmatched bases: 8. The CDR3 loop is CASSLSAGGDQETQYF. The CDR3 region has the DNA TGTGCCAGCAGCCTCTCTGCGGGGGGCGACCAAGAGACCCAGTACTTC.

The chain joins TRBV11-2 to TRBJ2-7; 7 positions agree with TRBD1. Germline lookup yields CDR1 SGHAT and CDR2 FQNNGV. Trimming cost V 5 bases and J 1 base; bases outside gene matches: 11. This CDR3 region has 16 residues. CDR3 nucleotides: TGTGCCAGCAGCCCCAGGTCAGGGGGTGCGTCCTACGAGCAGTACTTC. This translates into CASSPRSGGASYEQYF.

This chain links TRBV3-1 with TRBJ2-7; no clear D gene. V was shortened by 4 bases and J by 3 bases, with 10 bases between the two germline ends. The germline V gene has CDR1 LGHDT and CDR2 YNNKEL (reference sequence). The CDR3 totals 13 residues. The CDR3, as DNA: TGTGCCAGCAGCCCCCGGAGTTACTACGAGCAGTACTTC. It specifies CASSPRSYYEQYF.

This chain uses TRBV11-2 with TRBJ2-2; weak D call: TRBD1 (6 bases). Germline CDR1 reads SGHAT; CDR2 reads FQNNGV. The V and J ends lost 3 bases and 6 bases respectively, with 11 bases between them. This CDR3 is 14 amino acids long. The CDR3 loop is CASSLTGSAGELFF. CDR3 coding DNA: TGTGCCAGCAGCTTGACAGGCTCCGCCGGGGAGCTGTTTTTT.

This clonotype occurred many times. The V and J genes are TRBV4-1 and TRBJ2-5, with D perhaps matching TRBD1 (6 bases). This CDR3 comprises 13 residues. V was shortened by 3 bases and J by 4 bases, with 9 bases between the two germline ends. Germline V gene data show CDR1 as MGHRA and CDR2 as YSYEKL. The CDR3 here is CASSQTGRETQYF. The CDR3 bases are TGCGCCAGCAGCCAGACAGGTCGAGAGACCCAGTACTTC.